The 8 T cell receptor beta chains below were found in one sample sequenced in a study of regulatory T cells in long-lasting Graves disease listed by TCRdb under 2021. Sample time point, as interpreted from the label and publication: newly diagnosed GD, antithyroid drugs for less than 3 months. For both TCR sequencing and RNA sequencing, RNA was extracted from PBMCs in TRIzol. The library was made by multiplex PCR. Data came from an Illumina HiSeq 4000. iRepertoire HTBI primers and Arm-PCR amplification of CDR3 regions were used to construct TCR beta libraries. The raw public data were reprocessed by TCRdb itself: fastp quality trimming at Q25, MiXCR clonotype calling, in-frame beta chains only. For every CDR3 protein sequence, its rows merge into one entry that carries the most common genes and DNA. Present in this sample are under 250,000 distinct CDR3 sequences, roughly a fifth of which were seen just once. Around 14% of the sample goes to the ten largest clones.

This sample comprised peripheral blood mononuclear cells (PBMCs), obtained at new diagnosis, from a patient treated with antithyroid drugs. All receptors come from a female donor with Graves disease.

CDR3 sequence: CASSSDATSGISPDTQYF. The CDR3, as DNA: TGTGCCAGCAGCTCGGACGCGACTAGCGGGATAAGTCCAGATACGCAGTATTTT. The chain is built from TRBV28 and TRBJ2-3, with TRBD2 matching over 11 bases. There are 18 residues in the CDR3. The junction had 15 bases not matched to a gene; V was cut back by 6 bases and J by 4 bases. The germline gives CDR1 MDHEN, CDR2 SYDVKM.

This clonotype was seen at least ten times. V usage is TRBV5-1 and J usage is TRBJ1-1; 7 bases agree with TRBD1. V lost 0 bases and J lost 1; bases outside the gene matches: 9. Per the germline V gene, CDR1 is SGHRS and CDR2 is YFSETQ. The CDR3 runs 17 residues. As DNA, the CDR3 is TGCGCCAGCAGCTTGGGGGATAGACAGGGATCGAACACTGAAGCTTTCTTT. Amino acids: CASSLGDRQGSNTEAFF.

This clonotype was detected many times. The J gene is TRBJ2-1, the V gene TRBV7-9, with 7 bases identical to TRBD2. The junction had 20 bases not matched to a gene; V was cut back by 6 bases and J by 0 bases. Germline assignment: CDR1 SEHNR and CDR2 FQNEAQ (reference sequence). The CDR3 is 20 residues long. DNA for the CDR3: TGTGCCAGCAGGCCCCGTGGTTCTAGCGGTAAATTATCCTCCTACAATGAGCAGTTCTTC. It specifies CASRPRGSSGKLSSYNEQFF.

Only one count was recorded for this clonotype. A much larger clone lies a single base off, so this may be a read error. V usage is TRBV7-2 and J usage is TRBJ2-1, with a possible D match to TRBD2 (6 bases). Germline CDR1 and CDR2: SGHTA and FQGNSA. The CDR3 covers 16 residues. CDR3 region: CASSVSGSNSYNEQSF. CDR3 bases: TGTGCCAGCAGCGTTAGCGGTTCCAACTCCTACAATGAGCAGTCCTTC.

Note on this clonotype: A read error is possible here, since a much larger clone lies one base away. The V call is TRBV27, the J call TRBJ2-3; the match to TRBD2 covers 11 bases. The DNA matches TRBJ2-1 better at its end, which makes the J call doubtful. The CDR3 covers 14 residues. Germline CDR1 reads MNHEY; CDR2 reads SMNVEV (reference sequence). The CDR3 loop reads CAGVGLAGGNEQFF. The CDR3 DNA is TGTGCCGGCGTTGGGTTAGCGGGAGGGAATGAGCAGTTCTTC.

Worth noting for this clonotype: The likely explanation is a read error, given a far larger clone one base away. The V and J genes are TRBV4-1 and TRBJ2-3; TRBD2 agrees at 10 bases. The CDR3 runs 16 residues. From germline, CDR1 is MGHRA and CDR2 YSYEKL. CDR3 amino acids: CASSQELAGSTDTQYF. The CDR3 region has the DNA TGTGCCAGCAGCCAAGAACTAGCGGGGAGCACAGATACGCAGTATTTT.

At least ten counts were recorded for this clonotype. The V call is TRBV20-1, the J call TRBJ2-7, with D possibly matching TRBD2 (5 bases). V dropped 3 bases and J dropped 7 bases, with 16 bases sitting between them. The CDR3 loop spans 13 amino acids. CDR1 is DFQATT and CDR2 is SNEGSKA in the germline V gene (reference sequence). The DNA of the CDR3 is TGCAGTGCTAGCGCCTTAGGAGGTCGGGAGCAGTACTTC. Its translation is CSASALGGREQYF.

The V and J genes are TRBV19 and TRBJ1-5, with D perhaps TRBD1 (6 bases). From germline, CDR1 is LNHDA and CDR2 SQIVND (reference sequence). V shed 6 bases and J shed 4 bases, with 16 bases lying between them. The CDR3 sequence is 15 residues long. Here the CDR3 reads CASSTGIGQNQPQHF. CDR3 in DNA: TGTGCCAGTAGCACCGGAATCGGACAGAATCAGCCCCAGCATTTT. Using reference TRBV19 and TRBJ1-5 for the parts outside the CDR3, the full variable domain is DGGITQSPKYLFRKEGQNVTLSCEQNLNHDAMYWYRQDPGQGLRLIYYSQIVNDFQKGDIAEGYSVSREKKESFPLTVTSAQKNPTAFYLCASSTGIGQNQPQHFGDGTRLSIL.